This is a list of T cell receptor beta chains from one sample in a study of T cell responses to AZD1222 COVID-19 vaccine. Profiling relied on immunoSEQ multiplex PCR, and the TCRdb table lists in-frame clones only, not all of them. The sample holds roughly 100,000 clones, roughly 87% seen once. The sequenced sample was peripheral blood, obtained 28 days after the second AZD1222 dose. The source is an adult who received the AZD1222 COVID-19 vaccine. The CDR3 runs from the conserved cysteine through the conserved F or W. D genes are given only for firm matches. Part of the rows lack a size; the others show once, few, many or a class for expanded clones.

J gene: TRBJ2-1; clone size: .; D gene: TRBD2; V gene: TRBV5-1; CDR3 DNA: TGCGCCAGCACCACTAGCGGGGTATTCGGTGAGCAGTTCTTC; CDR3 protein: CASTTSGVFGEQFF
J gene: TRBJ2-3; clone size: .; D gene: TRBD1; V gene: TRBV24-1; CDR3 DNA: TGTGCCACCAGTTCTACCTGGGACAGCCCAGATACGCAGTATTTT; CDR3 protein: CATSSTWDSPDTQYF
J gene: TRBJ2-7; clone size: few; D gene: TRBD1; V gene: TRBV6-1; CDR3 DNA: TGTGCCAGCAGTGAAGTTCCCGGGACAGACTACTCCTACGAGCAGTACTTC; CDR3 protein: CASSEVPGTDYSYEQYF
J gene: TRBJ2-3; clone size: .; D gene: .; V gene: TRBV5-4; CDR3 DNA: TGTGCCAGCATTGGGGCACAGGACAAAACAGATACGCAGTATTTT; CDR3 protein: CASIGAQDKTDTQYF
J gene: TRBJ2-7; clone size: .; D gene: TRBD1; V gene: TRBV7-2; CDR3 DNA: TGTGCCAGCAGCTCCCCCCTCGCAGGGGGCTACGAGCAGTACTTC; CDR3 protein: CASSSPLAGGYEQYF
J gene: TRBJ1-3; clone size: few; D gene: .; V gene: TRBV12-3/TRBV12-4; CDR3 DNA: TGTGCCAGCAGTTTGAACTCTGGAAACACCATATATTTT; CDR3 protein: CASSLNSGNTIYF
J gene: TRBJ2-3; clone size: .; D gene: .; V gene: TRBV5-1; CDR3 DNA: TGCGCCAGCAGCTTGGCCAAAGATACGCAGTATTTT; CDR3 protein: CASSLAKDTQYF
J gene: TRBJ1-2; clone size: .; D gene: .; V gene: TRBV29-1; CDR3 DNA: TGCAGCGTTGAAGGATCACCAGGGGACTATGGCTACACCTTC; CDR3 protein: CSVEGSPGDYGYTF
J gene: TRBJ2-1; clone size: once; D gene: TRBD2; V gene: TRBV28; CDR3 DNA: TGTGCCAGCAGTTTACCCGGTGGGCTAGGACTAGCGGGACCTTACAATGAGCAGTTCTTC; CDR3 protein: CASSLPGGLGLAGPYNEQFF
J gene: TRBJ1-6; clone size: .; D gene: TRBD1; V gene: TRBV28; CDR3 DNA: TGTGCCAGCAGTTCGGGACAGGGAAGGGGTTCACCCCTCCACTTT; CDR3 protein: CASSSGQGRGSPLHF
J gene: TRBJ2-3; clone size: .; D gene: .; V gene: TRBV19; CDR3 DNA: TGTGCCAGCCTCCGGGAGAGCACAGATACGCAGTATTTT; CDR3 protein: CASLRESTDTQYF
J gene: TRBJ1-1; clone size: .; D gene: .; V gene: TRBV18; CDR3 DNA: TGTGCCAGCTCAGAAATCAGGGAAACTGAAGCTTTCTTT; CDR3 protein: CASSEIRETEAFF
J gene: TRBJ2-5; clone size: .; D gene: TRBD1; V gene: TRBV28; CDR3 DNA: TGTGCCAGCAGTAGTCCCCAGGGGGCTGAGACCCAGTACTTC; CDR3 protein: CASSSPQGAETQYF
J gene: TRBJ2-7; clone size: .; D gene: TRBD2; V gene: TRBV9; CDR3 DNA: TGTGCCAGCAGCGTAGGAGCGGGAGAATCCTACGAGCAGTACTTC; CDR3 protein: CASSVGAGESYEQYF
J gene: TRBJ1-5; clone size: .; D gene: .; V gene: TRBV7-6; CDR3 DNA: TGTGCCAGCAGCTTAGGATTCTCCAGCGATCAGCCCCAGCATTTT; CDR3 protein: CASSLGFSSDQPQHF
J gene: TRBJ2-4; clone size: .; D gene: .; V gene: TRBV14; CDR3 DNA: TGTGCCAGCAGCCAAGTTGAGGGGTCCAAAAACATTCAGTACTTC; CDR3 protein: CASSQVEGSKNIQYF
J gene: TRBJ2-7; clone size: .; D gene: TRBD1; V gene: TRBV27; CDR3 DNA: TGTGCCAGCAGCCCCCAGGGACAGTTAACCTACGAGCAGTACTTC; CDR3 protein: CASSPQGQLTYEQYF
J gene: TRBJ2-1; clone size: .; D gene: .; V gene: TRBV28; CDR3 DNA: TGTGCCAGCAGTTTAGCAATAGAAGGGGCTCAAGAGCAGTTCTTC; CDR3 protein: CASSLAIEGAQEQFF
J gene: TRBJ2-7; clone size: .; D gene: .; V gene: TRBV11-2; CDR3 DNA: TGTGCCAGCAGCCTTCAGAATATCCTATCCTACGAGCAGTACTTC; CDR3 protein: CASSLQNILSYEQYF
J gene: TRBJ2-7; clone size: .; D gene: .; V gene: TRBV12-3/TRBV12-4; CDR3 DNA: TGTGCCAGCAGTCCCTCCTACGAGCAGTACTTC; CDR3 protein: CASSPSYEQYF
J gene: TRBJ2-4; clone size: .; D gene: TRBD1; V gene: TRBV5-1; CDR3 DNA: TGCGCCAGCAGCTCCGGGTCAGGGGGCGCCTACATTCAGTACTTC; CDR3 protein: CASSSGSGGAYIQYF
J gene: TRBJ2-1; clone size: .; D gene: TRBD2; V gene: TRBV5-4; CDR3 DNA: TGTGCCAGCAGTTCTGGACTAGCGGGAGCCTACAATGAGCAGTTCTTC; CDR3 protein: CASSSGLAGAYNEQFF
J gene: TRBJ2-7; clone size: once; D gene: .; V gene: TRBV7-2; CDR3 DNA: TGTGCCAGCAGCTTGGACAGCCTCTCCTACGAGCAGTACTTC; CDR3 protein: CASSLDSLSYEQYF
J gene: TRBJ2-2; clone size: once; D gene: .; V gene: TRBV12-3/TRBV12-4; CDR3 DNA: TGTGCCAGCAGTTTTACCGGGGAGCTGTTTTTT; CDR3 protein: CASSFTGELFF
J gene: TRBJ1-5; clone size: .; D gene: TRBD1; V gene: TRBV5-6; CDR3 DNA: TGTGCCAGCAGCGCCTACAGGGGCAGCAATCAGCCCCAGCATTTT; CDR3 protein: CASSAYRGSNQPQHF
J gene: TRBJ2-2; clone size: .; D gene: .; V gene: TRBV9; CDR3 DNA: TGTGCCAGCAGTCGAGACATGCAGGAGCTGTTTTTT; CDR3 protein: CASSRDMQELFF
J gene: TRBJ1-2; clone size: few; D gene: .; V gene: TRBV27; CDR3 DNA: TGTGCCAGCAGTTTGGCAGGGAGTAGAGGCTACACCTTC; CDR3 protein: CASSLAGSRGYTF
J gene: TRBJ2-1; clone size: .; D gene: .; V gene: TRBV21-1; CDR3 DNA: TGTGCCAGCAGCAAAAGTGGACAGGGGGCAAGCTCCTACAATGAGCAGTTCTTC; CDR3 protein: CASSKSGQGASSYNEQFF
J gene: TRBJ2-3; clone size: .; D gene: .; V gene: TRBV6-5; CDR3 DNA: TGTGCCAGCAGATACGAAGGAAGCACAGATACGCAGTATTTT; CDR3 protein: CASRYEGSTDTQYF
J gene: TRBJ1-6; clone size: .; D gene: .; V gene: TRBV10-2; CDR3 DNA: TGCGCCAGCAGTGAGTCTCAAGGGAAGGGAAATTCACCCCTCCACTTT; CDR3 protein: CASSESQGKGNSPLHF
J gene: TRBJ1-1; clone size: .; D gene: TRBD1; V gene: TRBV3-1/TRBV3-2; CDR3 DNA: TGTGCCAGCAGCCCAGGGACAGGGGGCCGGAGGACTGAAGCTTTCTTT; CDR3 protein: CASSPGTGGRRTEAFF
J gene: TRBJ2-1; clone size: .; D gene: .; V gene: TRBV27; CDR3 DNA: TGTGCCAGCGTCACCCTGGGGGGTTCCTACAATGAGCAGTTCTTC; CDR3 protein: CASVTLGGSYNEQFF
J gene: TRBJ1-4; clone size: .; D gene: .; V gene: TRBV21-1; CDR3 DNA: TGTGCCAGCAGCAACGAACGGGGGTGGGTTGAAAAACTGTTTTTT; CDR3 protein: CASSNERGWVEKLFF
J gene: TRBJ1-5; clone size: .; D gene: TRBD1; V gene: TRBV6-5; CDR3 DNA: TGTGCCAGCAGTCTGACAGGGGCGGACAATCAGCCCCAGCATTTT; CDR3 protein: CASSLTGADNQPQHF
J gene: TRBJ2-3; clone size: .; D gene: .; V gene: TRBV24-1; CDR3 DNA: TGTGCCACCAGTTCTGTGATCTCCCAGAATACGCAGTATTTT; CDR3 protein: CATSSVISQNTQYF
J gene: TRBJ2-5; clone size: .; D gene: .; V gene: TRBV11-2; CDR3 DNA: TGTGCCAGCAGCTCGACAGATCAAGAGACCCAGTACTTC; CDR3 protein: CASSSTDQETQYF
J gene: TRBJ1-6; clone size: once; D gene: TRBD1; V gene: TRBV15; CDR3 DNA: TGTGCCACCAGCACCAGGACAGGGTTTTATAATTCACCCCTCCACTTT; CDR3 protein: CATSTRTGFYNSPLHF
J gene: TRBJ2-2; clone size: .; D gene: .; V gene: TRBV3-1/TRBV3-2; CDR3 DNA: TGTGCCAGCAGCCTTAACTGGCAGGGGAACACCGGGGAGCTGTTTTTT; CDR3 protein: CASSLNWQGNTGELFF
J gene: TRBJ2-1; clone size: .; D gene: TRBD2; V gene: TRBV9; CDR3 DNA: TGTGCCAGCACAGCTAGCGGGAGCCATACTGAGCAGTTCTTC; CDR3 protein: CASTASGSHTEQFF
J gene: TRBJ2-5; clone size: .; D gene: .; V gene: TRBV7-8; CDR3 DNA: TGTGCCAGCAGCTTAGTTGGGGGGCTAGAGCAGCACTTC; CDR3 protein: CASSLVGGLEQHF
J gene: TRBJ1-4; clone size: once; D gene: .; V gene: TRBV6-1; CDR3 DNA: TGTGCCAGCAGTGAAGGGGGGACTAATGAAAAACTGTTTTTT; CDR3 protein: CASSEGGTNEKLFF